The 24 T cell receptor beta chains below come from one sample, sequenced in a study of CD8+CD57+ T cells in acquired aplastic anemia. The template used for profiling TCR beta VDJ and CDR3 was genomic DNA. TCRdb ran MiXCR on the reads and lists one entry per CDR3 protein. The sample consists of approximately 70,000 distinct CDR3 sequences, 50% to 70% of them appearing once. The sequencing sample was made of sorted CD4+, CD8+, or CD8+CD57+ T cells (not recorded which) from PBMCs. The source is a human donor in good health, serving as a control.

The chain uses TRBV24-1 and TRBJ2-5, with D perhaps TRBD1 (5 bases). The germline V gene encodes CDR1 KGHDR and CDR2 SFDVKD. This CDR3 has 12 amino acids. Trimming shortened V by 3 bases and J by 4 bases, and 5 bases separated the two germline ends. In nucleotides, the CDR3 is TGTGCCACCAGTGATAGGGGAGAGACCCAGTACTTC. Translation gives CATSDRGETQYF.

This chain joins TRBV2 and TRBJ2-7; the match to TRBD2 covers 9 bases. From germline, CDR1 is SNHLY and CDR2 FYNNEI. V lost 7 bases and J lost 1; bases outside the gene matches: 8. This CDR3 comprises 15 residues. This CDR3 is CASTRLAGGSYEQYF. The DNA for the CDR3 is TGTGCCAGCACCCGTCTCGCGGGGGGGTCCTACGAGCAGTACTTC.

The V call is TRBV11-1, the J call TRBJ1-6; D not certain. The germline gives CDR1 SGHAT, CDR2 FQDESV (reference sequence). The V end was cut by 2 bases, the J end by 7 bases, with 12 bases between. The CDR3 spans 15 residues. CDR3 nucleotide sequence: TGTGCCAGCAGCTTAATGACGGCCCAGAATTCACCCCTCCACTTT. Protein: CASSLMTAQNSPLHF.

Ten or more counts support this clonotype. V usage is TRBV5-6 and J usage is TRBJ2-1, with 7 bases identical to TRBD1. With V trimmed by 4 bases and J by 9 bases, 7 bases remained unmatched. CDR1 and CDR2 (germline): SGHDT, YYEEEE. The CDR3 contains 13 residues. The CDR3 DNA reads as TGTGCCAGCAGCATGTGGACAGGAGGTGAGCAGTTCTTC. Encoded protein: CASSMWTGGEQFF.

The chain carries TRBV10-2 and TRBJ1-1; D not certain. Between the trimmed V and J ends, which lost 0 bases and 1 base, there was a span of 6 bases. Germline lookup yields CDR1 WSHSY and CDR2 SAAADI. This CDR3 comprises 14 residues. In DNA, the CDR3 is TGCGCCAGCAGTGAGTCGAGTTCGAACACTGAAGCTTTCTTT. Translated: CASSESSSNTEAFF.

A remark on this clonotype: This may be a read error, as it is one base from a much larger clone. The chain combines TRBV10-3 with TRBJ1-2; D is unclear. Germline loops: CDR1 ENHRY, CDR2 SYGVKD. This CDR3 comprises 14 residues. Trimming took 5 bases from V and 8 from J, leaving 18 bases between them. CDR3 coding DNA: TGTGCCATCAGTTTATTAAGTCCCGAGTCGGGCTACACCTTC. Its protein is CAISLLSPESGYTF.

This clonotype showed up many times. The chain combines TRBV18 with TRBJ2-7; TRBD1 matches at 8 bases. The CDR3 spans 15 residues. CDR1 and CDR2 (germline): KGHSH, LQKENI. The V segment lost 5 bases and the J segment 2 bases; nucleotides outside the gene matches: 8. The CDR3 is CASSALTGDTYEQYF. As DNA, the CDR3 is TGTGCCAGCTCAGCCTTGACAGGGGATACCTACGAGCAGTACTTC.

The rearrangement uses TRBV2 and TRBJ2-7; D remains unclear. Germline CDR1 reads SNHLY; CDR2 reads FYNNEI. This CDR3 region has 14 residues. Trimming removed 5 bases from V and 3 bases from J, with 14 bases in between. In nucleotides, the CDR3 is TGTGCCAGCAGTTCCGACGGGTCTTACTACGAGCAGTACTTC. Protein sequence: CASSSDGSYYEQYF. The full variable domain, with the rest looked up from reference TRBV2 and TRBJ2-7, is EPEVTQTPSHQVTQMGQEVILRCVPISNHLYFYWYRQILGQKVEFLVSFYNNEISEKSEIFDDQFSVERPDGSNFTLKIRSTKLEDSAMYFCASSSDGSYYEQYFGPGTRLTVT.

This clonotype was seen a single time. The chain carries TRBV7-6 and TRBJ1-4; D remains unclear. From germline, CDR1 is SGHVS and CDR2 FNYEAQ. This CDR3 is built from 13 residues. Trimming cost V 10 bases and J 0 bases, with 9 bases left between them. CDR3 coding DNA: TGTGCCACCAGACTTACAACTAATGAAAAACTGTTTTTT. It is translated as CATRLTTNEKLFF.

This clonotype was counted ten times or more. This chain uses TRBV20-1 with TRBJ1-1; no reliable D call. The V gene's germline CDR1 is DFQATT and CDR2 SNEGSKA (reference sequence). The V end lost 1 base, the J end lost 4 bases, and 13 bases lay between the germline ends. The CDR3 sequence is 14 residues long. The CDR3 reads CSARAPTFGTEAFF. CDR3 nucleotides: TGCAGTGCTAGAGCCCCCACCTTTGGCACTGAAGCTTTCTTT.

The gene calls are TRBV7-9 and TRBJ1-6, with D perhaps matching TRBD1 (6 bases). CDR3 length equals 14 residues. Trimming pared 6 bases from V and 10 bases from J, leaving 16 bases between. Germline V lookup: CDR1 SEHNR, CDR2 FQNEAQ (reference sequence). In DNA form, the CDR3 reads TGTGCCAGCAGTTTTCAGGGGAGTTACTCACCCCTCCACTTT. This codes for CASSFQGSYSPLHF.

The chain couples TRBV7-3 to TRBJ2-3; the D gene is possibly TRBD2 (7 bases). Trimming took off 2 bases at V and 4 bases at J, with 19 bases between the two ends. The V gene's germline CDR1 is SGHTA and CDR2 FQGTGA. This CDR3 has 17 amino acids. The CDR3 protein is CASSLGTWAGAPDTQYF. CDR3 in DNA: TGTGCCAGCAGCTTAGGGACATGGGCGGGAGCGCCAGATACGCAGTATTTT.

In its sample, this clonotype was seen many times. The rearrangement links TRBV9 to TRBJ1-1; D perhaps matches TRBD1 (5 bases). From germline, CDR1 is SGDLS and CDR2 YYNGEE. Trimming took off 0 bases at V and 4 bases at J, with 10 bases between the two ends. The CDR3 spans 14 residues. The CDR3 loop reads CASSVVGVGTEAFF. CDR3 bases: TGTGCCAGCAGCGTAGTGGGGGTGGGCACTGAAGCTTTCTTT.

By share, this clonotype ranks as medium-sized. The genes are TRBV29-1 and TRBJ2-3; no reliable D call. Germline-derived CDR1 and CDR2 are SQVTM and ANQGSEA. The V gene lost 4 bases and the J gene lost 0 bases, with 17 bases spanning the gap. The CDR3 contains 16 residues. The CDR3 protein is CSVVMAEQSSTDTQYF. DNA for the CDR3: TGCAGCGTTGTAATGGCGGAACAATCTAGCACAGATACGCAGTATTTT.

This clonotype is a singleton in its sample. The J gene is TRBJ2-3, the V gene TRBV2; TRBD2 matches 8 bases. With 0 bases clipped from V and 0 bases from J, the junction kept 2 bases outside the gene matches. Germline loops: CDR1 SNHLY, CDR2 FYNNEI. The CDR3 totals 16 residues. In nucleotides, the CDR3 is TGTGCCAGCAGTGAAGCCCGACTAGCGAGCACAGATACGCAGTATTTT. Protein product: CASSEARLASTDTQYF.

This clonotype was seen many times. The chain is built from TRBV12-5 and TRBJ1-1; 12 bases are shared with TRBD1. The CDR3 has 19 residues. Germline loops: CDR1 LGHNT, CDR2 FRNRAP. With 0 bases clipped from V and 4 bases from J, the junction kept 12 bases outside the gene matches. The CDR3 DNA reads TGTGCTAGTGGTTTGGTAGTTTGGGGGACAGGGGGCAGTAGCACTGAAGCTTTCTTT. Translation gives CASGLVVWGTGGSSTEAFF.

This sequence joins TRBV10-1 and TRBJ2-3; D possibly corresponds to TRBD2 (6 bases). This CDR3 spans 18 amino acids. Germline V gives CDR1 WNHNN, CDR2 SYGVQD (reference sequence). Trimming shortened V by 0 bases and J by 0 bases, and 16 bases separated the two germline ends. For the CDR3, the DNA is TGCGCCAGCAGTGAGTCGACGGGAGTTCCCCCTAGCACAGATACGCAGTATTTT. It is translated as CASSESTGVPPSTDTQYF.

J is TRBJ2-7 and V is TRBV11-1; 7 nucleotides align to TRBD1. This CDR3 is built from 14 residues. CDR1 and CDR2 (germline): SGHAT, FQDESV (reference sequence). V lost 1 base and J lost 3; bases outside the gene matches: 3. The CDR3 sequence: CASSLGTGHYEQYF. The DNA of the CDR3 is TGTGCCAGCAGCTTAGGGACAGGTCACTACGAGCAGTACTTC.

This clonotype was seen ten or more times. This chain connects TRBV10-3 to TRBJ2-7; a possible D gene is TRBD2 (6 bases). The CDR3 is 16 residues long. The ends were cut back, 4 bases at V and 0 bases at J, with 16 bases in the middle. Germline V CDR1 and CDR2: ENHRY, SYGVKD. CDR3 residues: CAISVFSGGLSYEQYF. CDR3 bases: TGTGCCATCAGTGTTTTTAGCGGAGGTCTCTCCTACGAGCAGTACTTC.

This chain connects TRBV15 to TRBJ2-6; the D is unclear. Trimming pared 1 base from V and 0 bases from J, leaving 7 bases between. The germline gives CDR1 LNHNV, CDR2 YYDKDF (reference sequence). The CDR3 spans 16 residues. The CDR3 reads CATSRARASGANVLTF. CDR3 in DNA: TGTGCCACCAGCAGAGCCAGAGCCTCTGGGGCCAACGTCCTGACTTTC.

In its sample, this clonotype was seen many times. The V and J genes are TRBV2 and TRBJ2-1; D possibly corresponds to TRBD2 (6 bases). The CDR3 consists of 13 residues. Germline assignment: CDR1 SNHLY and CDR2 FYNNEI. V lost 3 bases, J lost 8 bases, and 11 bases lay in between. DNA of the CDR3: TGTGCCAGCAGTGATGGGGGGATCCATGAGCAGTTCTTC. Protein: CASSDGGIHEQFF.

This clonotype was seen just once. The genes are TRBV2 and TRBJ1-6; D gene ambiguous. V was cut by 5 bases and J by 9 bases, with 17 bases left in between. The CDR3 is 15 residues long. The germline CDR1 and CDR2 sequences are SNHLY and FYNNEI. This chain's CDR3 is CASSYGVPGGSPLHF. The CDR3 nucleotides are TGTGCCAGCAGTTACGGCGTCCCGGGTGGTTCACCCCTCCACTTT.

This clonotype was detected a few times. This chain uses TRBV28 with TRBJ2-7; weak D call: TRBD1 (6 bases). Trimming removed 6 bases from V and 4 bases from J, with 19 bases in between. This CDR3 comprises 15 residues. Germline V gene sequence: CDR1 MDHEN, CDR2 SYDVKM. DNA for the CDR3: TGTGCCAGCAGACAAATCTCGGGACAAAATTACGAGCAGTACTTC. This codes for CASRQISGQNYEQYF. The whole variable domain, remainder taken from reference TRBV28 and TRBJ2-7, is DVKVTQSSRYLVKRTGEKVFLECVQDMDHENMFWYRQDPGLGLRLIYFSYDVKMKEKGDIPEGYSVSREKKERFSLILESASTNQTSMYLCASRQISGQNYEQYFGPGTRLTVT.

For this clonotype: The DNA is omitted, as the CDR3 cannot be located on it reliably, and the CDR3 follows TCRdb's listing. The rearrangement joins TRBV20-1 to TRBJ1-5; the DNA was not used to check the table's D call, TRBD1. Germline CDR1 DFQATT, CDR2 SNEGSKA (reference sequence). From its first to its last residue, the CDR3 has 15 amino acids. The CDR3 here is CCASSGRDGNQPQHF.